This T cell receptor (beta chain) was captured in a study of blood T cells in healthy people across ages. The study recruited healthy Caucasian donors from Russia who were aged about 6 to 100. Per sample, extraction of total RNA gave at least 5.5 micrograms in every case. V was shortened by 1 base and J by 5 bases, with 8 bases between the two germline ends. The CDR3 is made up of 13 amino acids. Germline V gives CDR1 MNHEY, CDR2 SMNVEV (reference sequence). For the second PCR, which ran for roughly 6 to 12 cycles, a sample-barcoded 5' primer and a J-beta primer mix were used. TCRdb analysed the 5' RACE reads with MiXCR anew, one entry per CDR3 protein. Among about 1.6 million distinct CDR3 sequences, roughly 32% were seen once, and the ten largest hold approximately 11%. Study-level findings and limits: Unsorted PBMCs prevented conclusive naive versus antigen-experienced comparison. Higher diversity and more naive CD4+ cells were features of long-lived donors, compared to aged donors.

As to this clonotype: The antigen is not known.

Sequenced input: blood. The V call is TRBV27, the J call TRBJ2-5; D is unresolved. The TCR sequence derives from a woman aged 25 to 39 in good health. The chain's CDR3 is CASSLWFSETQYF. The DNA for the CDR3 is TGTGCCAGCAGTTTATGGTTTTCTGAGACCCAGTACTTC.